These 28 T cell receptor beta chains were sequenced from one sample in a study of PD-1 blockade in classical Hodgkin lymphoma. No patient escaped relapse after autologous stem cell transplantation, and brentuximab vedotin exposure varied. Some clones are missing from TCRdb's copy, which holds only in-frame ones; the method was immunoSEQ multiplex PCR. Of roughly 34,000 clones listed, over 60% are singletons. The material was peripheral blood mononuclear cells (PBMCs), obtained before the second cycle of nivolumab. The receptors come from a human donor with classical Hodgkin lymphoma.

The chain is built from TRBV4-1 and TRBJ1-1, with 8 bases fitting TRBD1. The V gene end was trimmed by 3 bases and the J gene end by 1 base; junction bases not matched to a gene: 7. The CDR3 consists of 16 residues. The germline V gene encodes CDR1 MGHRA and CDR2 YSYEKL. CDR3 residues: CASSHWGQVANTEAFF. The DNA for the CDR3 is TGCGCCAGCAGCCATTGGGGACAGGTCGCGAACACTGAAGCTTTCTTT.

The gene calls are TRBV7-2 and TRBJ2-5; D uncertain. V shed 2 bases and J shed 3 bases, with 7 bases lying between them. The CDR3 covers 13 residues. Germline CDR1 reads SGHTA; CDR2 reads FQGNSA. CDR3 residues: CASSLLSEETQYF. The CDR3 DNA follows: TGTGCCAGCAGCTTACTTTCCGAAGAGACCCAGTACTTC. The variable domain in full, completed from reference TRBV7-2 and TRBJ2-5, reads GAGVSQSPSNKVTEKGKDVELRCDPISGHTALYWYRQSLGQGLEFLIYFQGNSAPDKSGLPSDRFSAERTGGSVSTLTIQRTQQEDSAVYLCASSLLSEETQYFGPGTRLLVL.

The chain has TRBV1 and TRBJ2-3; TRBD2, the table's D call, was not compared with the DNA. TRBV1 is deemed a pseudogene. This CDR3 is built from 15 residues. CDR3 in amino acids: CTSSRGLLGTDTQYF. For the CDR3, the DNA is TGCACCAGCAGCCGCGGACTCCTCGGGACAGATACGCAGTATTTT.

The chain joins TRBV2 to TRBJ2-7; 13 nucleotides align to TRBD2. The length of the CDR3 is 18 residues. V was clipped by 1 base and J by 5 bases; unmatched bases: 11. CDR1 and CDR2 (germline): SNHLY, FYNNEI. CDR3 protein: CASSEDRLAGGMVDEQYF. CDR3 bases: TGTGCCAGCAGTGAAGATCGACTAGCGGGGGGTATGGTCGACGAGCAGTACTTC.

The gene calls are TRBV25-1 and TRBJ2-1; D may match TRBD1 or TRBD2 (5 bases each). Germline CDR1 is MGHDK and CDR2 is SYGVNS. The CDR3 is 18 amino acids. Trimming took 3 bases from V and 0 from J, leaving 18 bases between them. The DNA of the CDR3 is TGTGCCAGCAGTGAGGGGGTGGCAAACCCTAGCTCCTACAATGAGCAGTTCTTC. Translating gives CASSEGVANPSSYNEQFF.

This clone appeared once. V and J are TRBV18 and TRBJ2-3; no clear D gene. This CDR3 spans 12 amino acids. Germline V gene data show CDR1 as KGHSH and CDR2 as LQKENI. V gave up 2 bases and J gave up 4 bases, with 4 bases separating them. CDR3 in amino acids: CASSPSADTQYF. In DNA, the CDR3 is TGTGCCAGCTCACCAAGCGCAGATACGCAGTATTTT. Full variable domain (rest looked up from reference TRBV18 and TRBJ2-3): NAGVMQNPRHLVRRRGQEARLRCSPMKGHSHVYWYRQLPEEGLKFMVYLQKENIIDESGMPKERFSAEFPKEGPSILRIQQVVRGDSAAYFCASSPSADTQYFGPGTRLTVL.

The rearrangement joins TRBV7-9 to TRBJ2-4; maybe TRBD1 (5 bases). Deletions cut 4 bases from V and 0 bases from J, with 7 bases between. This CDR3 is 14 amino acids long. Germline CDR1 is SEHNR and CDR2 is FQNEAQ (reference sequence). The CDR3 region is CASSSGIAKNIQYF. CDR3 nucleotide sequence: TGTGCCAGCAGCTCAGGGATAGCCAAAAACATTCAGTACTTC.

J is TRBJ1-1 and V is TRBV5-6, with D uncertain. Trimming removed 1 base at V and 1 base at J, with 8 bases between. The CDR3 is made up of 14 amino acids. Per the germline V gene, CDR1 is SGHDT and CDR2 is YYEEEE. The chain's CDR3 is CASSLKGSNTEAFF. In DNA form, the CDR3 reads TGTGCCAGCAGCTTGAAAGGGTCGAACACTGAAGCTTTCTTT.

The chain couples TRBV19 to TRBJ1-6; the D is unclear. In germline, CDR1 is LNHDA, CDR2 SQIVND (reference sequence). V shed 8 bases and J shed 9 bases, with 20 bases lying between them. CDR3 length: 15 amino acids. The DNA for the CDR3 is TGTGCCAGTGGAAGGAACTGGGGAGGTGGTTCACCCCTCCACTTT. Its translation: CASGRNWGGGSPLHF.

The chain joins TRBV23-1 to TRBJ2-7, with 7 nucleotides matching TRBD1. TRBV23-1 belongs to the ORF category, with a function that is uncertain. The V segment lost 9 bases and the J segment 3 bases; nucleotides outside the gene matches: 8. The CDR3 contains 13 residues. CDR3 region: CASSQGVGYEQYF. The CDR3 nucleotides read TGCGCCAGTTCCCAGGGGGTCGGCTACGAGCAGTACTTC.

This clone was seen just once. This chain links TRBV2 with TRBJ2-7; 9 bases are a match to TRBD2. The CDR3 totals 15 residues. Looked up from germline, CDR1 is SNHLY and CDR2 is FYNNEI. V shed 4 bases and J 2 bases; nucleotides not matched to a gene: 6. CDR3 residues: CASSGAAGGTYEQYF. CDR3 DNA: TGTGCCAGCAGTGGGGCAGCGGGGGGAACCTACGAGCAGTACTTC. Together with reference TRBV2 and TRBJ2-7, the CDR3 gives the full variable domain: EPEVTQTPSHQVTQMGQEVILRCVPISNHLYFYWYRQILGQKVEFLVSFYNNEISEKSEIFDDQFSVERPDGSNFTLKIRSTKLEDSAMYFCASSGAAGGTYEQYFGPGTRLTVT.

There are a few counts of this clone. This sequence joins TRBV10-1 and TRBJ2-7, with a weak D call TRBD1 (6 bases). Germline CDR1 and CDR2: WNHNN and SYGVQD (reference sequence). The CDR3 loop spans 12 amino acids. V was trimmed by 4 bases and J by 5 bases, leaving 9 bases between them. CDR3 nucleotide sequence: TGCGCCAGCAGTGGACAGGCCAACGAGCAGTACTTC. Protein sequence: CASSGQANEQYF.

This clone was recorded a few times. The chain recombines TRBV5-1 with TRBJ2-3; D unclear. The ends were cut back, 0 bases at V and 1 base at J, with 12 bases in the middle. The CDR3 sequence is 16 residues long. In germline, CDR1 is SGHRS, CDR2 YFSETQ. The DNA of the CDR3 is TGCGCCAGCAGCTTGGGGTTGGGTGCTGGCACAGATACGCAGTATTTT. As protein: CASSLGLGAGTDTQYF.

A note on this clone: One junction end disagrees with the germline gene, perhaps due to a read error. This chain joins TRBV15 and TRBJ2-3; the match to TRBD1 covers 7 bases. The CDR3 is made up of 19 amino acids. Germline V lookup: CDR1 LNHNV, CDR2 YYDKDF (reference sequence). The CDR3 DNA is TGTGCCACCAGCAGAGATACCCCACGCCCGACAGGGAGCAAAGATACGCAGTATTTT. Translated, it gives CATSRDTPRPTGSKDTQYF.

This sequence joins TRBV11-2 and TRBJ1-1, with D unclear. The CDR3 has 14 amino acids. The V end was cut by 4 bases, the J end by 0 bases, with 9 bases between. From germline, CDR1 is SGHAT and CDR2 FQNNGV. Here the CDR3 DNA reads TGTGCCAGCAGCTCTCCCCCCATGAACACTGAAGCTTTCTTT. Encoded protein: CASSSPPMNTEAFF.

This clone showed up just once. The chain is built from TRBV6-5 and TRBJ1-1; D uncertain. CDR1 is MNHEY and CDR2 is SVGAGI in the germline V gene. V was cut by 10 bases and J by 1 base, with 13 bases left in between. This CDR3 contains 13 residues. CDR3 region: CATWTGTNTEAFF. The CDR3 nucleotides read TGTGCCACATGGACGGGTACGAACACTGAAGCTTTCTTT.

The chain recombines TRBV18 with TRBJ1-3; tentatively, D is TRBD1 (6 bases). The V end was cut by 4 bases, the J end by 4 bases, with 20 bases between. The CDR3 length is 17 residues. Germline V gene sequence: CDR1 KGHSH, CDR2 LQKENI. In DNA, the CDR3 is TGTGCCAGCTCACTTACCCCCTCAGGGGCTCAAGGAAACACCATATATTTT. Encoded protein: CASSLTPSGAQGNTIYF.

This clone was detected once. The CDR3 DNA sequence: TGTGCCACCAGCGTCAGCGGGGGGCCCTACGAGCAGTACTTC. Protein sequence: CATSVSGGPYEQYF. This rearrangement joins TRBV15 to TRBJ2-7; 9 bases line up with TRBD2. Germline CDR1 and CDR2: LNHNV and YYDKDF (reference sequence). V was pared by 5 bases and J by 2 bases, with 4 bases of the junction left unmatched. This CDR3 comprises 14 residues. Supplemented by reference TRBV15 and TRBJ2-7, the full variable domain reads DAMVIQNPRYQVTQFGKPVTLSCSQTLNHNVMYWYQQKSSQAPKLLFHYYDKDFNNEADTPDNFQSRRPNTSFCFLDIRSPGLGDTAMYLCATSVSGGPYEQYFGPGTRLTVT.

CDR3 in DNA: TGTGCCTGGAGTGTGATGGGGACCCACGAGCAGTACTTC. Its protein is CAWSVMGTHEQYF. The V gene is TRBV30, the J gene TRBJ2-7; D is possibly TRBD1 or TRBD2 (5 bases each). CDR1 is GTSNPN and CDR2 is SVGIG in the germline V gene (reference sequence). V lost 0 bases, J lost 5 bases, and 11 bases lay in between. The CDR3 is 13 residues long.

The CDR3 here is CSASSRGGLAGELFF. CDR3 bases: TGCAGCGCCAGCTCCCGGGGGGGCCTAGCCGGGGAGCTGTTTTTT. The V gene is TRBV29-1, the J gene TRBJ2-2; TRBD2 matches at 8 bases. Germline loops: CDR1 SQVTM, CDR2 ANQGSEA. The CDR3 spans 15 residues. J lost 6 bases, V lost 7 bases, and 13 bases had no gene match.

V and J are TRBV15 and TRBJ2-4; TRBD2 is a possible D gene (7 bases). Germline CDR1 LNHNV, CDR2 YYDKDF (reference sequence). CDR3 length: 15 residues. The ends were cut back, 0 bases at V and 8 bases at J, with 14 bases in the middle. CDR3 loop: CATSRDYGGGDIQYF. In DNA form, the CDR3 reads TGTGCCACCAGCAGAGATTACGGCGGGGGCGACATTCAGTACTTC.

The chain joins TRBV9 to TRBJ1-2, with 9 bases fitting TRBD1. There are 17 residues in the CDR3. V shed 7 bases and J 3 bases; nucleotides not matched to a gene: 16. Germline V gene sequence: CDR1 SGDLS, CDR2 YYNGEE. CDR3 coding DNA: TGTGCCAGCGGGAGGTCCTACCGGGACAGGGTGGACTATGGCTACACCTTC. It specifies CASGRSYRDRVDYGYTF. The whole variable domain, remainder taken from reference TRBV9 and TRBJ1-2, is DSGVTQTPKHLITATGQRVTLRCSPRSGDLSVYWYQQSLDQGLQFLIQYYNGEERAKGNILERFSAQQFPDLHSELNLSSLELGDSALYFCASGRSYRDRVDYGYTFGSGTRLTVV.

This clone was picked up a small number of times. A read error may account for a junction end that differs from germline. The CDR3 sequence is CASSQGPGTDTQYF. The CDR3 DNA is TGCGCCAGCAGCCAAGGACCAGGCACAGATACGCAGTATTTT. This chain joins TRBV5-8 and TRBJ2-3; D is unclear. CDR1 is SGHTS, CDR2 YDEGEE, per germline. The CDR3 is 14 residues long.

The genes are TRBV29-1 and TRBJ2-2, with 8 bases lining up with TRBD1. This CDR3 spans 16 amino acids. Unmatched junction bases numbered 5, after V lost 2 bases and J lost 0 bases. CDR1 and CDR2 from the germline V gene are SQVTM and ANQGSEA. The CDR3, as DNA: TGCAGCGTTGAATGTCAGGACAGGGCGAACACCGGGGAGCTGTTTTTT. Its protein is CSVECQDRANTGELFF.

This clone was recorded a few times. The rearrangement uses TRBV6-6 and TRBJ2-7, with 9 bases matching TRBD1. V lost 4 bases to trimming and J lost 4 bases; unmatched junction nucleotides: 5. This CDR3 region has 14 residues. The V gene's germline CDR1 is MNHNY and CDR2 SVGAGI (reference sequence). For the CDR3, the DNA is TGTGCCAGCAGTTCGACAGGGGGATCATACGAGCAGTACTTC. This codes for CASSSTGGSYEQYF.

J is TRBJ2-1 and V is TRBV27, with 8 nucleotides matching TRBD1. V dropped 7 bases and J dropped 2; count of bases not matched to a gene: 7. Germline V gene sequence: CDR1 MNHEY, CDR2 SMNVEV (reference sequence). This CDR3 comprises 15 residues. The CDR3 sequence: CASTRQGPTYNEQFF. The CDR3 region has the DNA TGTGCCAGCACTCGACAGGGGCCCACCTACAATGAGCAGTTCTTC.

CDR3 residues: CASSIGWDRGYNEQFF. The CDR3, as DNA: TGTGCCAGTAGTATAGGATGGGACAGGGGGTACAATGAGCAGTTCTTC. The genes are TRBV19 and TRBJ2-1, with TRBD1 matching over 11 bases. CDR1 is LNHDA and CDR2 is SQIVND in the germline V gene (reference sequence). The CDR3 has 16 amino acids. Trimming removed 1 base from V and 4 bases from J; junction bases left unmatched: 3.

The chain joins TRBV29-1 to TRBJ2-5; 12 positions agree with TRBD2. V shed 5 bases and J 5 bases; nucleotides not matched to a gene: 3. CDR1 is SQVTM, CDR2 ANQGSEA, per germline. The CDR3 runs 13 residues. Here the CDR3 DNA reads TGCAGCGTTAGGACTAGCGGGGAGGAGACCCAGTACTTC. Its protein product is CSVRTSGEETQYF.